This TCR beta chain stems from a study of blood T cell repertoires in COVID-19. For the study at large: Whether acute or convalescent, the COVID-19 samples came from the United States, Italy and Spain.

Clones were read by immunoSEQ multiplex PCR, and TCRdb kept only the in-frame ones, dropping some. The data show around 91,000 clones, about four fifths seen once. V dropped 0 bases and J dropped 2; count of bases not matched to a gene: 8. There are 17 residues in the CDR3. In germline, CDR1 is SGHNT, CDR2 YYREEE (reference sequence). This clone was observed a single time. The chain is built from TRBV5-4 and TRBJ2-3, with 8 bases that match TRBD2. Material for sequencing was peripheral blood. This receptor was identified in a woman of 80 years or more with active or convalescent COVID-19. The chain's CDR3 is CASSLVGLAGVTDTQYF. CDR3 nucleotide sequence: TGTGCCAGCAGCTTGGTTGGACTAGCCGGTGTCACAGATACGCAGTATTTT.